The present T cell receptor beta chain was sequenced within a study of shared clonotypes between healthy human individuals. Study observations and caveats: Richness estimates generally favored naive over memory subsets.

Generated by immunoSEQ multiplex PCR, the TCRdb table keeps only in-frame clones and is missing some. The data show roughly 640,000 clones, approximately 74% seen once. The CDR3 is 14 amino acids. Germline V gives CDR1 SQVTM, CDR2 ANQGSEA. V lost 1 base and J 2 bases, leaving 11 bases between the germline ends. Remarks on this clone: Its antigen is not known.

The clonotype was recovered from a woman in her 30s in good health. J is TRBJ2-5 and V is TRBV29-1, with a possible D match to TRBD2 (6 bases). Source material: memory CD4+ T cells sorted from blood. The sample's subset: CD45RA-negative fraction. This chain's CDR3 is CSVEGASAQETQYF. CDR3 nucleotide sequence: TGCAGCGTTGAAGGGGCTAGCGCGCAAGAGACCCAGTACTTC.